Each of the 24 T cell receptor beta chains below was sequenced from the same sample in a study of blood T cell repertoires in COVID-19. The assay was immunoSEQ multiplex PCR, and TCRdb's table has in-frame clones only and misses some. This sample yields tens of thousands of clones, of which under 85% are seen a single time; 25% to 35% belongs to the top ten. The material sequenced was peripheral blood. The receptors stem from a woman of 80 years or more with acute or convalescent COVID-19.

This clone occurred once. The chain carries TRBV5-5 and TRBJ1-3, with no clear D. CDR1 is SGHKS and CDR2 is YYEKEE in the germline V gene (reference sequence). Trimming cost V 0 bases and J 2 bases, with 9 bases left between them. This CDR3 contains 15 residues. DNA for the CDR3: TGTGCCAGCAGCTTGGATTTGGCGGCTGGAAACACCATATATTTT. Its translation is CASSLDLAAGNTIYF.

The chain recombines TRBV5-1 with TRBJ1-5; 8 nucleotides agree with TRBD1. The CDR3 spans 13 residues. The ends lost 4 bases at V and 5 bases at J; junction bases unmatched: 2. Germline lookup yields CDR1 SGHRS and CDR2 YFSETQ. CDR3 sequence reads: CASSDRGDQPQHF. As DNA, the CDR3 is TGCGCCAGCAGCGACAGGGGTGATCAGCCCCAGCATTTT.

This chain uses TRBV18 with TRBJ2-7, with 7 bases lining up with TRBD1. V lost 3 bases and J lost 2; bases outside the gene matches: 7. CDR3 length equals 15 residues. Germline V gene lookup returns CDR1 KGHSH and CDR2 LQKENI. For the CDR3, the DNA is TGTGCCAGCTCACCGTTCGACAGGGCGACCTACGAGCAGTACTTC. Protein: CASSPFDRATYEQYF. The whole variable domain, remainder taken from reference TRBV18 and TRBJ2-7, is NAGVMQNPRHLVRRRGQEARLRCSPMKGHSHVYWYRQLPEEGLKFMVYLQKENIIDESGMPKERFSAEFPKEGPSILRIQQVVRGDSAAYFCASSPFDRATYEQYFGPGTRLTVT.

The chain has TRBV7-2 and TRBJ2-1, with D perhaps matching TRBD2 (6 bases). Deletions cut 5 bases from V and 8 bases from J, with 19 bases between. The CDR3 sequence is 15 residues long. Germline loops: CDR1 SGHTA, CDR2 FQGNSA. The CDR3, as DNA: TGTGCCAGCAGCCCCCCCTCCGGGAGTTTCGATGAGCAGTTCTTC. This sequence encodes CASSPPSGSFDEQFF. The full variable domain, with the rest looked up from reference TRBV7-2 and TRBJ2-1, is GAGVSQSPSNKVTEKGKDVELRCDPISGHTALYWYRQSLGQGLEFLIYFQGNSAPDKSGLPSDRFSAERTGGSVSTLTIQRTQQEDSAVYLCASSPPSGSFDEQFFGPGTRLTVL.

V gene TRBV11-2 combines with J gene TRBJ2-1, with 11 nucleotides matching TRBD2. The germline V gene has CDR1 SGHAT and CDR2 FQNNGV. The V gene end was trimmed by 0 bases and the J gene end by 7 bases; junction bases not matched to a gene: 2. This CDR3 region has 15 residues. This CDR3 reads CASSLETSGANEQFF. The DNA for the CDR3 is TGTGCCAGCAGCTTAGAGACTAGCGGGGCGAATGAGCAGTTCTTC. Full variable domain (rest looked up from reference TRBV11-2 and TRBJ2-1): EAGVAQSPRYKIIEKRQSVAFWCNPISGHATLYWYQQILGQGPKLLIQFQNNGVVDDSQLPKDRFSAERLKGVDSTLKIQPAKLEDSAVYLCASSLETSGANEQFFGPGTRLTVL.

The V and J genes are TRBV5-1 and TRBJ2-7, with 8 bases that match TRBD1. The CDR3 is 14 amino acids. J lost 2 bases, V lost 4 bases, and 5 bases had no gene match. Germline V gene sequence: CDR1 SGHRS, CDR2 YFSETQ. CDR3 bases: TGCGCCAGCAGCATGTGGACAGGGACCTACGAGCAGTACTTC. It specifies CASSMWTGTYEQYF.

This sequence joins TRBV4-2 and TRBJ2-7; D ambiguous. V was clipped by 4 bases and J by 4 bases, with 5 bases between them. CDR3 length equals 11 residues. Germline V gene sequence: CDR1 LGHNA, CDR2 YNFKEQ. The CDR3 DNA reads TGTGCCAGCAGCCTGGCTTACGAGCAGTACTTC. This codes for CASSLAYEQYF.

The chain employs TRBV7-9 and TRBJ2-5; unclear D gene. This CDR3 comprises 12 residues. The V gene's germline CDR1 is SEHNR and CDR2 FQNEAQ (reference sequence). Trimming removed 4 bases from V and 9 bases from J, with 12 bases in between. This chain's CDR3 is CASSYRVEAQYF. CDR3 coding DNA: TGTGCCAGCAGCTACAGAGTTGAAGCCCAGTACTTC.

J is TRBJ2-5 and V is TRBV6-2 or TRBV6-3; 7 nucleotides line up with TRBD2. The CDR3 covers 15 residues. Germline V gene data show CDR1 as MNHEY and CDR2 as SVGEGT. J was trimmed by 2 bases and V by 6 bases; bases with no gene match: 9. CDR3 protein: CASSRTTSDQETQYF. CDR3 in DNA: TGTGCCAGCAGCCGTACAACTAGCGATCAAGAGACCCAGTACTTC.

The chain links TRBV5-1 to TRBJ2-5, with D tentatively TRBD1 (6 bases). The germline V gene has CDR1 SGHRS and CDR2 YFSETQ. Trimming took off 2 bases at V and 0 bases at J, with 8 bases between the two ends. CDR3 size: 14 residues. In DNA form, the CDR3 reads TGCGCCAGCAGCTTTAGGACAGACCAAGAGACCCAGTACTTC. This gives the protein CASSFRTDQETQYF.

J is TRBJ2-7 and V is TRBV5-1; tentatively, D is TRBD1 (6 bases). V lost 2 bases, J lost 2 bases, and 11 bases lay in between. Looked up from germline, CDR1 is SGHRS and CDR2 is YFSETQ. The CDR3 is 14 residues long. CDR3 DNA sequence: TGCGCCAGCAGCTTAGGACAGACTACCTACGAGCAGTACTTC. Translated: CASSLGQTTYEQYF.

V and J are TRBV7-2 and TRBJ2-3; TRBD2 matches at 8 bases. This CDR3 contains 16 residues. Trimming took 5 bases from V and 1 from J; bases not matched to a gene: 8. Germline V gene sequence: CDR1 SGHTA, CDR2 FQGNSA. CDR3 nucleotide sequence: TGTGCCAGCAGCCCAAAGAGCGGGAGCGGCACAGATACGCAGTATTTT. Translated, it gives CASSPKSGSGTDTQYF.

V is TRBV9 and J is TRBJ2-7; tentatively, D is TRBD2 (6 bases). There are 14 residues in the CDR3. The V gene's germline CDR1 is SGDLS and CDR2 YYNGEE. V was cut by 3 bases and J by 0 bases, with 10 bases left in between. CDR3 loop: CASSEGLVSYEQYF. The CDR3 DNA follows: TGTGCCAGCAGCGAGGGACTGGTCTCCTACGAGCAGTACTTC.

The genes are TRBV28 and TRBJ2-5; 10 bases match TRBD2. With 6 bases clipped from V and 2 bases from J, the junction kept 9 bases outside the gene matches. CDR1 and CDR2 (germline): MDHEN, SYDVKM. This CDR3 spans 16 amino acids. CDR3: CASRVRTSGRQETQYF. CDR3 DNA sequence: TGTGCCAGCAGGGTAAGGACTAGCGGACGTCAAGAGACCCAGTACTTC.

The chain carries TRBV10-3 and TRBJ2-3; 8 nucleotides align to TRBD2. Unmatched junction bases numbered 7, after V lost 11 bases and J lost 0 bases. CDR3 size: 14 residues. Germline CDR1 ENHRY, CDR2 SYGVKD. The DNA for the CDR3 is TGTGCCGGCGGGGGGCGGGGGAGCACAGATACGCAGTATTTT. Its protein product is CAGGGRGSTDTQYF.

This clone was observed a single time. This chain joins TRBV6-2 or TRBV6-3 and TRBJ2-1; 7 bases are shared with TRBD1. Per the germline V gene, CDR1 is MNHEY and CDR2 is SVGEGT. J gave up 12 bases and V 5 bases, and 13 bases lay outside the gene matches. CDR3 length: 14 amino acids. The CDR3 sequence is CASSGGQTRVTQFF. The CDR3 bases are TGTGCCAGCAGTGGGGGACAGACCAGAGTGACGCAGTTCTTC.

The chain employs TRBV7-3 and TRBJ2-5; TRBD1 matches at 8 bases. Germline lookup yields CDR1 SGHTA and CDR2 FQGTGA. The ends lost 3 bases at V and 2 bases at J; junction bases unmatched: 2. The CDR3 has 14 amino acids. Here the CDR3 reads CASSFGDRQETQYF. The DNA of the CDR3 is TGTGCCAGCAGCTTTGGGGACAGGCAAGAGACCCAGTACTTC.

This sequence joins TRBV5-1 and TRBJ2-7, with TRBD2 as a possible D gene (6 bases). V lost 0 bases and J lost 2, with 9 bases in between. This CDR3 spans 14 amino acids. CDR1 SGHRS and CDR2 YFSETQ come from the germline V gene. CDR3 residues: CASSLGGTTYEQYF. DNA of the CDR3: TGCGCCAGCAGCTTGGGCGGGACCACCTACGAGCAGTACTTC.

This chain joins TRBV2 and TRBJ1-6; 7 bases fit TRBD1. Germline assignment: CDR1 SNHLY and CDR2 FYNNEI. With V trimmed by 6 bases and J by 5 bases, 1 base remained unmatched. The CDR3 has 13 amino acids. The CDR3 loop reads CASRGTDNSPLHF. The CDR3 coding sequence is TGTGCCAGCAGAGGGACAGATAATTCACCCCTCCACTTT. The complete variable domain, with remaining parts taken from reference TRBV2 and TRBJ1-6, reads EPEVTQTPSHQVTQMGQEVILRCVPISNHLYFYWYRQILGQKVEFLVSFYNNEISEKSEIFDDQFSVERPDGSNFTLKIRSTKLEDSAMYFCASRGTDNSPLHFGNGTRLTVT.

The chain has TRBV2 and TRBJ2-1, with 14 bases that match TRBD2. V shed 6 bases, J shed 5 bases, and the junction held 3 bases outside the gene matches. Germline assignment: CDR1 SNHLY and CDR2 FYNNEI. CDR3 size: 15 residues. The CDR3, as DNA: TGTGCCAGCAGGAAGGGACTAGCGGGGGACAATGAGCAGTTCTTC. It specifies CASRKGLAGDNEQFF.

The chain couples TRBV4-1 to TRBJ1-4; 8 bases agree with TRBD1. With V trimmed by 4 bases and J by 7 bases, 8 bases remained unmatched. The germline CDR1 and CDR2 sequences are MGHRA and YSYEKL. This CDR3 contains 15 residues. The CDR3 DNA follows: TGCGCCAGCAGCCGCGGACAGGGCGGTTTTGAAAAACTGTTTTTT. This translates into CASSRGQGGFEKLFF.

The CDR3 loop reads CASSPNRDRVEQYF. CDR3 nucleotides: TGTGCCAGCTCACCAAACCGGGACAGGGTGGAGCAGTACTTC. The chain is built from TRBV18 and TRBJ2-7; 9 bases map to TRBD1. The CDR3 runs to 14 residues. The V segment lost 2 bases and the J segment 7 bases; nucleotides outside the gene matches: 6. Looked up from germline, CDR1 is KGHSH and CDR2 is LQKENI.

V and J are TRBV18 and TRBJ1-1; TRBD1 aligns across 7 bases. Unmatched junction bases numbered 7, after V lost 3 bases and J lost 6 bases. Germline V gene sequence: CDR1 KGHSH, CDR2 LQKENI. The CDR3 contains 14 residues. As DNA, the CDR3 is TGTGCCAGCTCACCGACACGCACAGGGGCTGAAGCTTTCTTT. Translating it yields CASSPTRTGAEAFF.

This clone was counted a few times. In DNA, the CDR3 is TGTGCCAGCAGCTCCGCGGCAGCCCAAGAGACCCAGTACTTC. Protein sequence: CASSSAAAQETQYF. V usage is TRBV7-2 and J usage is TRBJ2-5; the D is unclear. The CDR3 runs to 14 residues. Germline CDR1 is SGHTA and CDR2 is FQGNSA. With 4 bases removed from V and 1 base from J, the gap between germline ends came to 10 bases.